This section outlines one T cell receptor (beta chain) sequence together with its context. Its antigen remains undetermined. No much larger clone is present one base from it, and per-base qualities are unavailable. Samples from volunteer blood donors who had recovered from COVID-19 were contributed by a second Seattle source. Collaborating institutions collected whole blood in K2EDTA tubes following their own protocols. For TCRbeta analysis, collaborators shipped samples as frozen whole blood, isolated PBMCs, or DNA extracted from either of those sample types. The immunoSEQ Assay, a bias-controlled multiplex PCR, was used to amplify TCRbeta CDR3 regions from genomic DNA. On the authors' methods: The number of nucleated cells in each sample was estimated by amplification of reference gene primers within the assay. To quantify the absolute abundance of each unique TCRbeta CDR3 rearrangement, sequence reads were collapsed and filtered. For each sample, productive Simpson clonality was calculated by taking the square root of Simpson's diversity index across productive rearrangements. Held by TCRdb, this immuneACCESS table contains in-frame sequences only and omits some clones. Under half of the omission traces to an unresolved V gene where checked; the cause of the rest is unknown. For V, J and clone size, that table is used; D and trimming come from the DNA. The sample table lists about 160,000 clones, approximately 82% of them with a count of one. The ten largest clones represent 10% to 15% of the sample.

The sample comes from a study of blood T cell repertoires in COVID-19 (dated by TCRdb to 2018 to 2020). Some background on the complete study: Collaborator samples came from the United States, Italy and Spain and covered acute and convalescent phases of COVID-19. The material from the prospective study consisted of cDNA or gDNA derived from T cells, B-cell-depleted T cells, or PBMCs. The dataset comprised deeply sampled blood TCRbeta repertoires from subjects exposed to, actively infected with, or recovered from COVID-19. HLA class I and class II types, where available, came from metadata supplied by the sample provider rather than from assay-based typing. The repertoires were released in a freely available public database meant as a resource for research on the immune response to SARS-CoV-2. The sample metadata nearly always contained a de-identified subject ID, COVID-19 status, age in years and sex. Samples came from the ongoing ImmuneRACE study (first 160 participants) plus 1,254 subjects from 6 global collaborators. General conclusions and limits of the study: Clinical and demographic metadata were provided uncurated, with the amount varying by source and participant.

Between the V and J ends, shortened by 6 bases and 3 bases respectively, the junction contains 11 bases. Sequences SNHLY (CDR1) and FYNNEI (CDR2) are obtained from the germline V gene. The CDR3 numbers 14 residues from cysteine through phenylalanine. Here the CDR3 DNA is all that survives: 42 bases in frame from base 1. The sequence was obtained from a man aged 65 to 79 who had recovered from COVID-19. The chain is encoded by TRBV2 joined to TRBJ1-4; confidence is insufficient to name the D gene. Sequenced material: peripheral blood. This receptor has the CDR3 CASSLLPPNEKLFF. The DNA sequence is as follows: TGTGCCAGCAGCCTACTCCCGCCTAATGAAAAACTGTTTTTT.